Listed below are T cell receptor beta chains from one sample, sequenced in a study of shared clonotypes between healthy human individuals. Generated by immunoSEQ multiplex PCR, the TCRdb table keeps only in-frame clones and is missing some. The profile shows fewer than 3 million clones, under 95% of them singletons. Sample: naive CD4+ T cells from PBMCs. The receptor set was obtained from a man aged 18 to 30 in good health. Some clones in this sample may be carry-over from other donors' samples. Both conserved end residues are part of each CDR3. A D gene is named only where the DNA matches it firmly. Clone size is stated in some rows and not others, as once, few, many or a class when expanded.

d_call: TRBD1; clone_size: NA; j_call: TRBJ1-5; v_call: TRBV7-8; cdr3_aa: CASSPGGRVVGQPQHF; cdr3_nt: TGTGCCAGCAGCCCAGGGGGCAGGGTGGTGGGACAGCCCCAGCATTTT
d_call: NA; clone_size: once; j_call: TRBJ2-5; v_call: TRBV4-3; cdr3_aa: CASSQDPRVRETQYF; cdr3_nt: TGCGCCAGCAGCCAAGATCCCAGGGTACGCGAGACCCAGTACTTC
d_call: NA; clone_size: NA; j_call: TRBJ1-4; v_call: TRBV5-4; cdr3_aa: CASSSRDRQGGLFF; cdr3_nt: TGTGCCAGCAGCTCCCGGGACCGGCAGGGAGGACTGTTTTTT
d_call: TRBD2; clone_size: NA; j_call: TRBJ2-3; v_call: TRBV25-1; cdr3_aa: CASTTLGAGPPDTQYF; cdr3_nt: TGTGCCAGCACCACGCTTGGAGCGGGGCCTCCAGATACGCAGTATTTT
d_call: TRBD2; clone_size: NA; j_call: TRBJ2-1; v_call: TRBV28; cdr3_aa: CASSSLLSGRFNEQFF; cdr3_nt: TGTGCCAGCAGTTCCCTTCTTAGCGGGAGGTTTAATGAGCAGTTCTTC
d_call: TRBD2; clone_size: NA; j_call: TRBJ2-5; v_call: TRBV6-1; cdr3_aa: CASSELAAGRGETQYF; cdr3_nt: TGTGCCAGCAGTGAACTCGCGGCCGGGAGGGGTGAGACCCAGTACTTC
d_call: NA; clone_size: NA; j_call: TRBJ2-1; v_call: TRBV18; cdr3_aa: CASSNGNLDEQFF; cdr3_nt: TGTGCCAGCTCAAACGGGAATTTGGATGAGCAGTTCTTC
d_call: NA; clone_size: NA; j_call: TRBJ2-6; v_call: TRBV19; cdr3_aa: CASSILAGANVLTF; cdr3_nt: TGTGCCAGTAGTATACTAGCTGGGGCCAACGTCCTGACTTTC
d_call: NA; clone_size: NA; j_call: TRBJ1-5; v_call: TRBV4-1; cdr3_aa: CASSQERQTAYSNQPQHF; cdr3_nt: TGCGCCAGCAGCCAAGAACGGCAGACAGCCTATAGCAATCAGCCCCAGCATTTT
d_call: NA; clone_size: once; j_call: TRBJ1-2; v_call: TRBV9; cdr3_aa: CASSLRTASNYGYTF; cdr3_nt: TGTGCCAGCAGCCTCCGGACAGCGTCTAACTATGGCTACACCTTC
d_call: NA; clone_size: NA; j_call: TRBJ2-7; v_call: TRBV4-3; cdr3_aa: CASSQDLGVEQYF; cdr3_nt: TGCGCCAGCAGCCAAGATTTAGGGGTCGAGCAGTACTTC
d_call: TRBD2; clone_size: NA; j_call: TRBJ2-1; v_call: TRBV5-1; cdr3_aa: CASSLVSSGYNEQFF; cdr3_nt: TGCGCCAGCAGCTTGGTTTCTAGCGGCTACAATGAGCAGTTCTTC
d_call: NA; clone_size: NA; j_call: TRBJ1-1; v_call: TRBV11-2; cdr3_aa: CASSLKWGLRKLNTEAFF; cdr3_nt: TGTGCCAGCAGCTTGAAGTGGGGGCTCCGAAAATTGAACACTGAAGCTTTCTTT
d_call: TRBD2; clone_size: NA; j_call: TRBJ2-7; v_call: TRBV6-5; cdr3_aa: CASSTSGSAHEQYF; cdr3_nt: TGTGCCAGCAGTACTAGCGGGAGTGCCCACGAGCAGTACTTC
d_call: TRBD1; clone_size: NA; j_call: TRBJ2-2; v_call: TRBV9; cdr3_aa: CASSVGTARGLFF; cdr3_nt: TGTGCCAGCAGCGTCGGGACAGCCCGGGGGCTGTTTTTT
d_call: NA; clone_size: NA; j_call: TRBJ2-1; v_call: TRBV28; cdr3_aa: CASSLGPGGRNEQFF; cdr3_nt: TGTGCCAGCAGCCTGGGACCAGGAGGGAGGAATGAGCAGTTCTTC
d_call: NA; clone_size: NA; j_call: TRBJ1-5; v_call: TRBV28; cdr3_aa: CASISKYRGADQPQHF; cdr3_nt: TGTGCCAGCATCTCCAAGTATCGGGGGGCCGATCAGCCCCAGCATTTT
d_call: NA; clone_size: NA; j_call: TRBJ2-7; v_call: TRBV7-3; cdr3_aa: CASSRGLGPGYEQYF; cdr3_nt: TGTGCCAGCAGCCGGGGGCTCGGTCCGGGCTACGAGCAGTACTTC
d_call: NA; clone_size: few; j_call: TRBJ2-2; v_call: TRBV7-8; cdr3_aa: CASSLRTGNTGELFF; cdr3_nt: TGTGCCAGCAGCCTGAGGACGGGGAACACCGGGGAGCTGTTTTTT
d_call: TRBD2; clone_size: NA; j_call: TRBJ2-7; v_call: TRBV5-1; cdr3_aa: CASERGASGSSYEQYF; cdr3_nt: TGCGCCAGCGAAAGGGGTGCTAGCGGGAGCTCCTACGAGCAGTACTTC
d_call: TRBD2; clone_size: NA; j_call: TRBJ2-1; v_call: TRBV5-4; cdr3_aa: CASSSLAGGGDEQFF; cdr3_nt: TGTGCCAGCAGCTCGCTAGCGGGAGGCGGGGATGAGCAGTTCTTC
d_call: NA; clone_size: once; j_call: TRBJ1-2; v_call: TRBV10-3; cdr3_aa: CAISESRGRQYGYTF; cdr3_nt: TGTGCCATCAGTGAGTCACGGGGCCGGCAATATGGCTACACCTTC
d_call: TRBD2; clone_size: NA; j_call: TRBJ2-7; v_call: TRBV30; cdr3_aa: CAWDPGLAENYEQYF; cdr3_nt: TGTGCCTGGGACCCGGGACTAGCCGAGAACTACGAGCAGTACTTC
d_call: NA; clone_size: NA; j_call: TRBJ2-2; v_call: TRBV28; cdr3_aa: CASVSSGGTNTGELFF; cdr3_nt: TGTGCCAGTGTAAGCAGTGGGGGAACGAACACCGGGGAGCTGTTTTTT
d_call: TRBD1; clone_size: few; j_call: TRBJ1-4; v_call: TRBV11-2; cdr3_aa: CASSFGAGGNEKLFF; cdr3_nt: TGTGCCAGCAGCTTTGGCGCAGGGGGTAATGAAAAACTGTTTTTT
d_call: TRBD1; clone_size: NA; j_call: TRBJ1-6; v_call: TRBV7-9; cdr3_aa: CASSPDRDYNSPLHF; cdr3_nt: TGTGCCAGCAGCCCGGACAGGGACTATAATTCACCCCTCCACTTT
d_call: NA; clone_size: NA; j_call: TRBJ1-1; v_call: TRBV6-5; cdr3_aa: CASSTSGSTGTEAFF; cdr3_nt: NA
d_call: TRBD1; clone_size: NA; j_call: TRBJ2-2; v_call: TRBV9; cdr3_aa: CASSLNPGQLTGELFF; cdr3_nt: TGTGCCAGCAGCCTTAACCCGGGACAGTTAACCGGGGAGCTGTTTTTT
d_call: TRBD1; clone_size: NA; j_call: TRBJ1-2; v_call: TRBV27; cdr3_aa: CASSQILQGADGYTF; cdr3_nt: TGTGCCAGCAGTCAAATACTACAGGGGGCAGATGGCTACACCTTC
d_call: NA; clone_size: NA; j_call: TRBJ2-3; v_call: TRBV19; cdr3_aa: CASSKDPSTDTQYF; cdr3_nt: TGTGCCAGTAGTAAGGATCCTAGCACAGATACGCAGTATTTT
d_call: TRBD2; clone_size: NA; j_call: TRBJ2-1; v_call: TRBV29-1; cdr3_aa: CSVGLLAGKDNEQFF; cdr3_nt: TGCAGCGTAGGGTTACTAGCGGGAAAGGACAATGAGCAGTTCTTC
d_call: NA; clone_size: NA; j_call: TRBJ2-3; v_call: TRBV7-6; cdr3_aa: CASLQGGTDTQYF; cdr3_nt: TGTGCCAGCCTCCAAGGTGGCACAGATACGCAGTATTTT
d_call: TRBD2; clone_size: NA; j_call: TRBJ2-5; v_call: TRBV14; cdr3_aa: CARILAGVGETQYF; cdr3_nt: TGTGCCAGGATACTAGCGGGAGTGGGAGAGACCCAGTACTTC
d_call: NA; clone_size: NA; j_call: TRBJ2-1; v_call: TRBV28; cdr3_aa: CASSLGWSYSYNEQFF; cdr3_nt: TGTGCCAGCAGTTTAGGGTGGAGCTACTCCTACAATGAGCAGTTCTTC
d_call: NA; clone_size: NA; j_call: TRBJ1-5; v_call: TRBV28; cdr3_aa: CASSRMGERQPQHF; cdr3_nt: TGTGCCAGCAGCCGAATGGGGGAGAGGCAGCCCCAGCATTTT
d_call: NA; clone_size: NA; j_call: TRBJ2-5; v_call: TRBV7-2; cdr3_aa: CASSLAVFQETQYF; cdr3_nt: TGTGCCAGCAGCTTAGCGGTCTTCCAAGAGACCCAGTACTTC
d_call: TRBD2; clone_size: NA; j_call: TRBJ2-7; v_call: TRBV9; cdr3_aa: CASSVVASGKGANEQYF; cdr3_nt: TGTGCCAGCAGCGTAGTGGCTAGCGGGAAGGGGGCAAACGAGCAGTACTTC
d_call: NA; clone_size: NA; j_call: TRBJ2-3; v_call: TRBV6-6; cdr3_aa: CASSPGTSTDTQYF; cdr3_nt: TGTGCCAGCAGTCCTGGGACCTCCACAGATACGCAGTATTTT
d_call: NA; clone_size: NA; j_call: TRBJ2-1; v_call: TRBV7-3; cdr3_aa: CASSLSPSNEQFF; cdr3_nt: TGTGCCAGCAGCTTAAGTCCCTCCAATGAGCAGTTCTTC
d_call: NA; clone_size: NA; j_call: TRBJ1-1; v_call: TRBV18; cdr3_aa: CASTSRQPNTEAFF; cdr3_nt: TGTGCCAGCACCAGCAGGCAGCCGAACACTGAAGCTTTCTTT
d_call: TRBD2; clone_size: NA; j_call: TRBJ2-1; v_call: TRBV29-1; cdr3_aa: CSVSGRGEGNEQFF; cdr3_nt: TGCAGCGTTAGCGGGAGGGGAGAGGGGAATGAGCAGTTCTTC
d_call: NA; clone_size: once; j_call: TRBJ1-2; v_call: TRBV28; cdr3_aa: CASSLIRAGGYTF; cdr3_nt: TGTGCCAGCAGTCTGATCAGGGCTGGGGGCTACACCTTC
d_call: TRBD1; clone_size: NA; j_call: TRBJ2-2; v_call: TRBV5-1; cdr3_aa: CASSLTGGNTGELFF; cdr3_nt: TGCGCCAGCAGCCTGACAGGGGGTAACACCGGGGAGCTGTTTTTT
d_call: TRBD2; clone_size: NA; j_call: TRBJ2-5; v_call: TRBV11-2; cdr3_aa: CASSSRLAAIQETQYF; cdr3_nt: TGTGCCAGCAGCTCTCGACTAGCGGCCATCCAAGAGACCCAGTACTTC
d_call: NA; clone_size: NA; j_call: TRBJ1-1; v_call: TRBV20-1; cdr3_aa: CSAGRRTEAFF; cdr3_nt: TGCAGTGCAGGGAGGCGGACTGAAGCTTTCTTT
d_call: NA; clone_size: NA; j_call: TRBJ2-7; v_call: TRBV6-5; cdr3_aa: CASSYSAGSSYEQYF; cdr3_nt: TGTGCCAGCAGTTACTCGGCTGGAAGCTCCTACGAGCAGTACTTC
d_call: NA; clone_size: NA; j_call: TRBJ2-7; v_call: TRBV29-1; cdr3_aa: CSGGAGIYEQYF; cdr3_nt: TGCAGCGGCGGAGCAGGAATCTACGAGCAGTACTTC
d_call: TRBD1; clone_size: NA; j_call: TRBJ2-2; v_call: TRBV10-2; cdr3_aa: CASSRDSNTGELFF; cdr3_nt: TGCGCCAGCAGCCGGGACAGTAACACCGGGGAGCTGTTTTTT
d_call: NA; clone_size: NA; j_call: TRBJ1-1; v_call: TRBV28; cdr3_aa: CASNGARTEAFF; cdr3_nt: TGTGCCAGCAATGGGGCGCGTACTGAAGCTTTCTTT
d_call: TRBD2; clone_size: once; j_call: TRBJ2-1; v_call: TRBV7-2; cdr3_aa: CASSLAGTSGRNEQFF; cdr3_nt: TGTGCCAGCAGCTTAGCCGGGACTAGCGGCCGGAATGAGCAGTTCTTC
d_call: TRBD1; clone_size: NA; j_call: TRBJ1-2; v_call: TRBV28; cdr3_aa: CASSSGGGSYGYTF; cdr3_nt: TGTGCCAGCAGTTCGGGAGGGGGCAGCTATGGCTACACCTTC
d_call: TRBD1; clone_size: NA; j_call: TRBJ1-1; v_call: TRBV5-1; cdr3_aa: CASSEGAAMNTEAFF; cdr3_nt: TGCGCCAGCAGCGAGGGGGCCGCTATGAACACTGAAGCTTTCTTT
d_call: NA; clone_size: NA; j_call: TRBJ1-4; v_call: TRBV5-1; cdr3_aa: CASSLPTQAGGDEKLFF; cdr3_nt: TGCGCCAGCAGCTTGCCCACCCAAGCGGGGGGCGATGAAAAACTGTTTTTT
d_call: TRBD2; clone_size: NA; j_call: TRBJ2-2; v_call: TRBV27; cdr3_aa: CASSFTSGVYTGELFF; cdr3_nt: TGTGCCAGCAGTTTTACTAGCGGGGTGTACACCGGGGAGCTGTTTTTT
d_call: NA; clone_size: NA; j_call: TRBJ2-7; v_call: TRBV27; cdr3_aa: CASSSPGSGSGEQYF; cdr3_nt: TGTGCCAGCAGTTCCCCGGGGAGCGGGTCGGGCGAGCAGTACTTC
d_call: TRBD1; clone_size: NA; j_call: TRBJ1-5; v_call: TRBV7-9; cdr3_aa: CASSAGQYSNQPQHF; cdr3_nt: TGTGCCAGCAGCGCGGGACAGTATAGCAATCAGCCCCAGCATTTT